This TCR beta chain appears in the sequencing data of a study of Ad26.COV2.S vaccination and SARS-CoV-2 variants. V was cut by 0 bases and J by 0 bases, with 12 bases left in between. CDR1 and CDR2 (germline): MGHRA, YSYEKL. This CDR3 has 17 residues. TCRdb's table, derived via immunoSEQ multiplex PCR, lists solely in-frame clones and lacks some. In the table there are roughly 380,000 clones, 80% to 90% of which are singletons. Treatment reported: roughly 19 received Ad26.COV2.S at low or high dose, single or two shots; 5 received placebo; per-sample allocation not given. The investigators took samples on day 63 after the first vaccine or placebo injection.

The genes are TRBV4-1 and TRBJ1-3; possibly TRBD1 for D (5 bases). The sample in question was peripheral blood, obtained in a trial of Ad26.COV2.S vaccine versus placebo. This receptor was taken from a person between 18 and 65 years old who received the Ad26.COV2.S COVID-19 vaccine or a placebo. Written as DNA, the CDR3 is TGCGCCAGCAGCCAAGAGGACGGACAAGACTCTGGAAACACCATATATTTT. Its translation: CASSQEDGQDSGNTIYF.